This T cell receptor (beta chain) was recorded in a study of blood T cell repertoires in COVID-19. The wider study: Nucleic acid was either cDNA or gDNA, and it came from T cells, B-cell-depleted T cells, or PBMCs.

Per the germline V gene, CDR1 is MDHEN and CDR2 is SYDVKM. CDR3 length: 17 residues. The junction had 11 bases not matched to a gene; V was cut back by 4 bases and J by 7 bases. As handled by the study authors: Using reference gene primer amplification, nucleated cell counts were estimated. Sequencing used immunoSEQ multiplex PCR; TCRdb keeps in-frame clones, though not all of them. V, J and clone size are taken as reported in that table, and D and trimming were inferred from the DNA itself. The data show some 20,000 clones, 86% seen once. This sequence joins TRBV28 and TRBJ2-5; TRBD2 matches 14 bases. This TCR derives from a human donor in a cohort sampled during active COVID-19. Sequenced material: peripheral blood. CDR3 coding DNA: TGTGCCAGCAGTTACCCGGGACTAGCGGGAGTTGGAGGGACCCAGTACTTC. Residues: CASSYPGLAGVGGTQYF.